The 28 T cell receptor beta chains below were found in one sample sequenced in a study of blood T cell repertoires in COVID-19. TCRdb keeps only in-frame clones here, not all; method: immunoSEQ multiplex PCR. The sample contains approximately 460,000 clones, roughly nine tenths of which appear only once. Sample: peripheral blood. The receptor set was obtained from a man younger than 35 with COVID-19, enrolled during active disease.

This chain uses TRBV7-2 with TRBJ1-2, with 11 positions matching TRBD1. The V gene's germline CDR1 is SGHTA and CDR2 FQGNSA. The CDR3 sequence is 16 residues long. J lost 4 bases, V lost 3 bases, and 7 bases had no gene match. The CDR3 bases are TGTGCCAGCAGCTTTGAGGCCGGGACAGGGGGCTATGGCTACACCTTC. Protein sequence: CASSFEAGTGGYGYTF.

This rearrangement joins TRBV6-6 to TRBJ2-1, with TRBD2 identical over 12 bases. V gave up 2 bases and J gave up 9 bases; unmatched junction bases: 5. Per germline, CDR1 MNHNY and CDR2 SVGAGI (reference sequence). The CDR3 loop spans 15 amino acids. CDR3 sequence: CASSYQGLAGIEQFF. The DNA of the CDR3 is TGTGCCAGCAGTTACCAAGGACTAGCGGGGATTGAGCAGTTCTTC.

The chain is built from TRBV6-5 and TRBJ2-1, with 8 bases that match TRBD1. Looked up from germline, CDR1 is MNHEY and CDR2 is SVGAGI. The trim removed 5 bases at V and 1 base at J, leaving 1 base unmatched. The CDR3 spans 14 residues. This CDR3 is CASSRDRSYNEQFF. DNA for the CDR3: TGTGCCAGCAGTCGGGACAGGTCCTACAATGAGCAGTTCTTC.

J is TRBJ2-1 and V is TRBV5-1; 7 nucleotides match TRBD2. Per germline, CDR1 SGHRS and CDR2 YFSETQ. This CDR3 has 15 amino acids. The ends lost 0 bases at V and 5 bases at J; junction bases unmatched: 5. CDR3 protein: CASSLVAGVNNEQFF. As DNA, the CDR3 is TGCGCCAGCAGCTTGGTTGCGGGAGTAAACAATGAGCAGTTCTTC. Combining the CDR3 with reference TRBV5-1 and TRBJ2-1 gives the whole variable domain KAGVTQTPRYLIKTRGQQVTLSCSPISGHRSVSWYQQTPGQGLQFLFEYFSETQRNKGNFPGRFSGRQFSNSRSEMNVSTLELGDSALYLCASSLVAGVNNEQFFGPGTRLTVL.

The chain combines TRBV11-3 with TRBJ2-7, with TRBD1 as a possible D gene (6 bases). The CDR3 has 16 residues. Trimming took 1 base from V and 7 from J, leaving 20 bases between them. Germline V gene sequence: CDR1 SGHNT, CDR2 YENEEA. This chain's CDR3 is CASSLGSRGPTREQYF. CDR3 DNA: TGTGCCAGCAGCTTAGGGAGCAGGGGCCCTACTAGGGAGCAGTACTTC. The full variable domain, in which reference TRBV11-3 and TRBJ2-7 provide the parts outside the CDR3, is EAGVVQSPRYKIIEKKQPVAFWCNPISGHNTLYWYLQNLGQGPELLIRYENEEAVDDSQLPKDRFSAERLKGVDSTLKIQPAELGDSAVYLCASSLGSRGPTREQYFGPGTRLTVT.

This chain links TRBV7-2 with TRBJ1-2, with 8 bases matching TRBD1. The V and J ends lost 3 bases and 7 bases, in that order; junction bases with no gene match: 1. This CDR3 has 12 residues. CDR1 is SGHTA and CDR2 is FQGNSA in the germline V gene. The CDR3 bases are TGTGCCAGCAGCTTGGACAGGGTTGGCTACACCTTC. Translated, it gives CASSLDRVGYTF.

CDR3 in amino acids: CASSRTGTLGQPQHF. The CDR3 DNA sequence: TGCGCCAGCAGTCGGACCGGGACACTCGGTCAGCCCCAGCATTTT. The rearrangement uses TRBV5-1 and TRBJ1-5, with D possibly being TRBD1 (6 bases). The V gene's germline CDR1 is SGHRS and CDR2 YFSETQ. The CDR3 runs to 15 residues. Between the trimmed V and J ends, which lost 5 bases and 6 bases, there was a span of 18 bases.

CDR3 in DNA: TGCGCCAGCAGCCATTACCCGGGACAGGGGGTGGCTCAGGGTGGAAACACCATATATTTT. This sequence encodes CASSHYPGQGVAQGGNTIYF. The rearrangement joins TRBV4-1 to TRBJ1-3; 11 bases agree with TRBD1. J lost 3 bases, V lost 3 bases, and 16 bases had no gene match. Looked up from germline, CDR1 is MGHRA and CDR2 is YSYEKL. The CDR3 loop spans 20 amino acids.

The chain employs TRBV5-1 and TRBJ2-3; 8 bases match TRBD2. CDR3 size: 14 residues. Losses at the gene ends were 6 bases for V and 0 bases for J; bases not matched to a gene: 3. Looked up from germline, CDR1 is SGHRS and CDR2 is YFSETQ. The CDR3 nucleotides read TGCGCCAGCAACGGGGGGGCCAGCACAGATACGCAGTATTTT. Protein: CASNGGASTDTQYF.

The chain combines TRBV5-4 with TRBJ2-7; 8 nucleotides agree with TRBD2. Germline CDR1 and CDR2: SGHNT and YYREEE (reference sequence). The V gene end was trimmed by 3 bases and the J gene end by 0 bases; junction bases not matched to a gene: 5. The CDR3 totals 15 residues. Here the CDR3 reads CASSSIAGNSYEQYF. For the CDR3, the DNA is TGTGCCAGCAGCTCTATAGCGGGGAACTCCTACGAGCAGTACTTC.

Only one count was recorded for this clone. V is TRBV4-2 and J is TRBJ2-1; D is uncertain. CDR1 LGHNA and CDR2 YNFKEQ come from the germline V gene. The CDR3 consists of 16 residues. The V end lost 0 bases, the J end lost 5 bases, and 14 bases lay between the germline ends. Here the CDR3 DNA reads TGTGCCAGCAGCCAAGATCCGGGTAGCAGAGACAATGAGCAGTTCTTC. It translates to CASSQDPGSRDNEQFF.

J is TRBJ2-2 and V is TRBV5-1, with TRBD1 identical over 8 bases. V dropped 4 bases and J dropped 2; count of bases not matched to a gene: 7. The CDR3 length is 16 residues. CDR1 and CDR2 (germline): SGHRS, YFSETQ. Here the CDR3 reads CASSPTGVANTGELFF. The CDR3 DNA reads TGCGCCAGCAGCCCGACAGGGGTTGCTAACACCGGGGAGCTGTTTTTT.

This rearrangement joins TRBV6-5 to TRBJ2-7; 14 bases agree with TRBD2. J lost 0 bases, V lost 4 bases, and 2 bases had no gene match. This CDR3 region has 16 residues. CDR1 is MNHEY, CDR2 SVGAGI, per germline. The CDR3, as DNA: TGTGCCAGCAGTTGGACTAGCGGGGGGCACTCCTACGAGCAGTACTTC. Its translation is CASSWTSGGHSYEQYF.

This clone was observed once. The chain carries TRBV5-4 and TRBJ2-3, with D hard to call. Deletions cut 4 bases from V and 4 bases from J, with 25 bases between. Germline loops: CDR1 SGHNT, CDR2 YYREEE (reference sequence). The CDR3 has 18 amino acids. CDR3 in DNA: TGTGCCAGCAGCCCAGAGGATCGGTCGGTTAGCCCTGCAGATACGCAGTATTTT. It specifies CASSPEDRSVSPADTQYF. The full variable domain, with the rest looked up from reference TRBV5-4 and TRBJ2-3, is ETGVTQSPTHLIKTRGQQVTLRCSSQSGHNTVSWYQQALGQGPQFIFQYYREEENGRGNFPPRFSGLQFPNYSSELNVNALELDDSALYLCASSPEDRSVSPADTQYFGPGTRLTVL.

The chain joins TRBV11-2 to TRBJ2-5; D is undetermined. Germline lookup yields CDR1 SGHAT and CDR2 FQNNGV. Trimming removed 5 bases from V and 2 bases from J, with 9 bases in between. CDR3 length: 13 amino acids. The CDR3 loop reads CASSHGSQETQYF. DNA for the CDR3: TGTGCCAGCAGCCATGGCAGTCAAGAGACCCAGTACTTC.

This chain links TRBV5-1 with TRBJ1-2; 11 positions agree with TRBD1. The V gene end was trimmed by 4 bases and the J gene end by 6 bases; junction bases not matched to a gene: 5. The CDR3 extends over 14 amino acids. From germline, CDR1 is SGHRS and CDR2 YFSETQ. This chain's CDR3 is CASSMRTGGDGYTF. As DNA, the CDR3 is TGCGCCAGCAGCATGAGGACAGGGGGCGATGGCTACACCTTC.

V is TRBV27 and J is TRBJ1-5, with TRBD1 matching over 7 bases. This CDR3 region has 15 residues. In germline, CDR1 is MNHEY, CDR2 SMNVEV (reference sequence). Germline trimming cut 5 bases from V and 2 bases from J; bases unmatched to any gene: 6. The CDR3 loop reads CASSLEGAGNQPQHF. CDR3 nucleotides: TGTGCCAGCAGTCTCGAGGGGGCTGGCAATCAGCCCCAGCATTTT.

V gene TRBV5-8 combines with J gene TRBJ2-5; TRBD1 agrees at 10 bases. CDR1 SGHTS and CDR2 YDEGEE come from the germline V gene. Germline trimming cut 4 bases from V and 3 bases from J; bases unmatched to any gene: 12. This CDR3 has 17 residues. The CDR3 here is CASSRSEDRGIKETQYF. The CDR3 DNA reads TGTGCCAGCAGCCGTTCTGAGGACAGGGGGATTAAAGAGACCCAGTACTTC. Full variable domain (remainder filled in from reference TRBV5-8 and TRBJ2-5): EAGVTQSPTHLIKTRGQQATLRCSPISGHTSVYWYQQALGLGLQFLLWYDEGEERNRGNFPPRFSGRQFPNYSSELNVNALELEDSALYLCASSRSEDRGIKETQYFGPGTRLLVL.

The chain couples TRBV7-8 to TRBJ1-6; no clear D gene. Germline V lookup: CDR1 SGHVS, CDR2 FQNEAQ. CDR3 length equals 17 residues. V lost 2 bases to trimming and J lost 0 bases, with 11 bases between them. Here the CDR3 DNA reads TGTGCCAGCAGCTTAAGACTCTCCAGCTCCTATAATTCACCCCTCCACTTT. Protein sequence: CASSLRLSSSYNSPLHF.

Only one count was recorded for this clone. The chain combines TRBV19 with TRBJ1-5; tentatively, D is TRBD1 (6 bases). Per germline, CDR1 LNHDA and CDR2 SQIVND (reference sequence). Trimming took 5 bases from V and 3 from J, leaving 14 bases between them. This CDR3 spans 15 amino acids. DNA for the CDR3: TGTGCCAGTAGTTCAGGGACACGATCCAATCAGCCCCAGCATTTT. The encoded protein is CASSSGTRSNQPQHF.

CDR3 protein: CASSPRVGGYTEAFF. The CDR3, as DNA: TGTGCCAGCAGTCCCCGGGTAGGGGGATATACTGAAGCTTTCTTT. J is TRBJ1-1 and V is TRBV6-5; D may be TRBD1 (6 bases). V lost 5 bases, J lost 5 bases, and 18 bases lay in between. The CDR3 is made up of 15 amino acids. CDR1 is MNHEY and CDR2 is SVGAGI in the germline V gene.

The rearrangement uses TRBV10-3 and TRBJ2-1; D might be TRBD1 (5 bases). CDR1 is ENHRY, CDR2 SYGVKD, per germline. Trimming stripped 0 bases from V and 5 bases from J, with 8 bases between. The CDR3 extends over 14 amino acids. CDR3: CAISESGANNEQFF. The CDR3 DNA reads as TGTGCCATCAGTGAGTCAGGGGCTAACAATGAGCAGTTCTTC.

The CDR3 DNA reads TGTGCCAGCAGCCCGTCAGGGACTAGCTTAACCGGGGAGCTGTTTTTT. It is translated as CASSPSGTSLTGELFF. The chain combines TRBV4-2 with TRBJ2-2; 9 nucleotides agree with TRBD2. J lost 5 bases, V lost 4 bases, and 8 bases had no gene match. CDR1 is LGHNA and CDR2 is YNFKEQ in the germline V gene. The CDR3 length is 16 residues.

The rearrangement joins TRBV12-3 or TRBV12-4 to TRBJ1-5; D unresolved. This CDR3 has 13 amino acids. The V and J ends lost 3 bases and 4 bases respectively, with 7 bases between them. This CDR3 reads CASSFLRNQPQHF. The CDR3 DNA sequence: TGTGCCAGCAGTTTCCTGAGAAATCAGCCCCAGCATTTT.

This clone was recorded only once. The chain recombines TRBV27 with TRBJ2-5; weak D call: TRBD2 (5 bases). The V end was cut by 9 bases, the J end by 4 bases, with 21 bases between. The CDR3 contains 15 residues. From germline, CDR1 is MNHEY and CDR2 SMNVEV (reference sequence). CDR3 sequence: CASQPSAGRGETQYF. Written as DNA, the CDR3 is TGTGCCAGTCAACCCTCCGCGGGTCGAGGAGAGACCCAGTACTTC.

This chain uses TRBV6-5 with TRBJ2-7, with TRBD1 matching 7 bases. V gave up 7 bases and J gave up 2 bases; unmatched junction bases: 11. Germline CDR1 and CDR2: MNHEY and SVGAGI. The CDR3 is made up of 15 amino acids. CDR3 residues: CASTRGSGGAYEQYF. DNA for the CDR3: TGTGCCAGCACCAGGGGGTCAGGGGGTGCCTACGAGCAGTACTTC.

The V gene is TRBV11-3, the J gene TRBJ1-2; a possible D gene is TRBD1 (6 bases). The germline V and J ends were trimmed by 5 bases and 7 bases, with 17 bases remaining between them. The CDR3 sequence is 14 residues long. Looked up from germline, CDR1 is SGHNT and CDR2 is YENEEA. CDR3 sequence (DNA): TGTGCCAGCAGCCGTATGAGGGGGGAGGGTGGCTACACCTTC. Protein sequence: CASSRMRGEGGYTF.

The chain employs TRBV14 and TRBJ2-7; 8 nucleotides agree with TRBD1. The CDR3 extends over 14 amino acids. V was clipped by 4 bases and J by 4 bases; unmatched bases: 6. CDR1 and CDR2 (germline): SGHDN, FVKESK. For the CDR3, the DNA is TGTGCCAGCAGCCTCGGCAGGGGGCTTTACGAGCAGTACTTC. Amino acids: CASSLGRGLYEQYF.